This T cell receptor (beta chain) was identified during a study of T cell responses to AZD1222 COVID-19 vaccine. Germline assignment: CDR1 MGHDK and CDR2 SYGVNS. The CDR3 consists of 16 residues. V shed 2 bases and J 5 bases; nucleotides not matched to a gene: 9. Sequencing was performed with immunoSEQ multiplex PCR; in TCRdb, only in-frame clones are kept and a portion is missing. The sample holds 150,000 to 160,000 clones, 90% seen once. The TCR was taken from an adult in good health. The material sequenced was peripheral blood, taken on day 0 of AZD1222 vaccination. J is TRBJ1-2 and V is TRBV25-1, with 9 positions matching TRBD1. The CDR3 sequence: CASSETFGTGIYGYTF. CDR3 in DNA: TGTGCCAGCAGTGAAACCTTTGGGACAGGGATTTATGGCTACACCTTC.